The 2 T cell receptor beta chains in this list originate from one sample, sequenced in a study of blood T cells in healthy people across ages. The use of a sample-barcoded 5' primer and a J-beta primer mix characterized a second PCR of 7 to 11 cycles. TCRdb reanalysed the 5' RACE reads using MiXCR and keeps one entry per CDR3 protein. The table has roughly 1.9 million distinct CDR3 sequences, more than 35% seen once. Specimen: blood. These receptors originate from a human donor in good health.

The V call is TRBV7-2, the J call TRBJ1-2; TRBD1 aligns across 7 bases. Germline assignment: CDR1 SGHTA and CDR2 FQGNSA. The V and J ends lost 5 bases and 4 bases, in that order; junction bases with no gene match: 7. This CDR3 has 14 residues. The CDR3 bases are TGTGCCAGCAGCCCGACAGGGAGGGCCTATGGCTACACCTTC. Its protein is CASSPTGRAYGYTF.

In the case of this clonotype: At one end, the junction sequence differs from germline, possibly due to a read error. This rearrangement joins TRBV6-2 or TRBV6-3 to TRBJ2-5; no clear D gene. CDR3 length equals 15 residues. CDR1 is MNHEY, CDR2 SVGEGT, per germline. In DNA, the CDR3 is TGTGCTAGCAGTTACGTTCCCCCTCCTCGAGAGACCCAGTACTTC. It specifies CASSYVPPPRETQYF.